These 17 T cell receptor beta chains were sequenced from one sample in a study of cytomegalovirus exposure and HLA in healthy donors (dated by TCRdb to 2017 to 2019). Library creation used the immunoSEQ multiplex PCR assay. The multiplex PCR relied on a mix of 60 forward primers for TCR Vbeta segments and 13 reverse primers for TCR Jbeta segments. The table comes from immuneACCESS by way of TCRdb, which keeps in-frame sequences with V and J called. Part of the clones is missing from these tables; in studies checked, under half for an unresolved V gene and the rest for unknown reasons. In all, the sample holds nearly 200,000 clones, and roughly 76% of those were seen once. 2% to 2.5% of the sample lies in the top ten. Sequenced material: PBMCs. These receptors all stem from a woman younger than 45 in good health and CMV-seropositive.

The chain recombines TRBV7-6 with TRBJ2-7; 7 bases align to TRBD1. Trimming removed 5 bases from V and 7 bases from J; junction bases left unmatched: 14. The CDR3 runs to 15 residues. Germline lookup yields CDR1 SGHVS and CDR2 FNYEAQ. CDR3 loop: CASSLRPGQSGEQYF. The DNA of the CDR3 is TGTGCCAGCAGCCTTCGGCCGGGACAGTCTGGAGAGCAGTACTTC.

V usage is TRBV6-6 and J usage is TRBJ2-6, with 7 bases that match TRBD1. V lost 9 bases to trimming and J lost 2 bases; unmatched junction nucleotides: 10. Germline V gives CDR1 MNHNY, CDR2 SVGAGI (reference sequence). CDR3 length: 16 amino acids. CDR3 residues: CASTRPDRPGANVLTF. The CDR3 region has the DNA TGTGCCAGTACCCGTCCGGACAGGCCTGGGGCCAACGTCCTGACTTTC.

The V and J genes are TRBV5-4 and TRBJ2-3; D is perhaps TRBD1 (5 bases). This CDR3 is built from 12 residues. Germline V gene data show CDR1 as SGHNT and CDR2 as YYREEE (reference sequence). The V end was cut by 2 bases, the J end by 10 bases, with 11 bases between. The CDR3 DNA is TGTGCCAGCAGCTTAGACAGATACCCGCAGTATTTT. Translated, it gives CASSLDRYPQYF.

Only one count was recorded for this clone. V gene TRBV7-9 combines with J gene TRBJ1-2; 7 nucleotides line up with TRBD1. Germline CDR1 reads SEHNR; CDR2 reads FQNEAQ (reference sequence). The CDR3 length is 15 residues. The V and J ends lost 7 bases and 4 bases, in that order; junction bases with no gene match: 12. The CDR3 loop is CASTSGTDLGYGYTF. The CDR3 DNA sequence: TGTGCCAGCACCTCCGGGACAGACCTCGGCTATGGCTACACCTTC. Based on the CDR3 plus reference TRBV7-9 and TRBJ1-2, the full variable domain is DTGVSQNPRHKITKRGQNVTFRCDPISEHNRLYWYRQTLGQGPEFLTYFQNEAQLEKSRLLSDRFSAERPKGSFSTLEIQRTEQGDSAMYLCASTSGTDLGYGYTFGSGTRLTVV.

The chain recombines TRBV2 with TRBJ1-1; the D is unclear. Trimming took off 7 bases at V and 0 bases at J, with 12 bases between the two ends. Germline assignment: CDR1 SNHLY and CDR2 FYNNEI. The CDR3 covers 14 residues. CDR3 DNA: TGTGCCAGCAACGGCCCGGGTATGAACACTGAAGCTTTCTTT. Its protein product is CASNGPGMNTEAFF.

This clone turned up a few times. The genes are TRBV7-2 and TRBJ2-3, with no clear D. In germline, CDR1 is SGHTA, CDR2 FQGNSA. The CDR3 length is 14 residues. The V end was cut by 2 bases, the J end by 0 bases, with 6 bases between. The CDR3, as DNA: TGTGCCAGCAGCTTAAGCATTAGCACAGATACGCAGTATTTT. Protein sequence: CASSLSISTDTQYF.

This clone was counted once. The V gene is TRBV6-6, the J gene TRBJ2-7, with D possibly being TRBD1 (5 bases). The V gene lost 0 bases and the J gene lost 5 bases, with 11 bases spanning the gap. There are 14 residues in the CDR3. Germline V gene data show CDR1 as MNHNY and CDR2 as SVGAGI (reference sequence). The CDR3 spells CASSYSDRWDEQYF. The CDR3 nucleotides read TGTGCCAGCAGTTACTCAGACAGATGGGACGAGCAGTACTTC.

This sequence joins TRBV28 and TRBJ1-5; 7 bases line up with TRBD1. The ends lost 6 bases at V and 6 bases at J; junction bases unmatched: 8. Per germline, CDR1 MDHEN and CDR2 SYDVKM. The length of the CDR3 is 14 residues. The CDR3 spells CASSRQGVGQPQHF. The DNA for the CDR3 is TGTGCCAGCAGCCGACAGGGCGTCGGTCAGCCCCAGCATTTT.

This chain joins TRBV5-4 and TRBJ1-6; D perhaps matches TRBD1 (6 bases). The CDR3 has 17 amino acids. The germline CDR1 and CDR2 sequences are SGHNT and YYREEE (reference sequence). V was trimmed by 4 bases and J by 5 bases, leaving 19 bases between them. The CDR3 bases are TGTGCCAGCAGCCTCCGGGGGGGGCGTAGGAATAATTCACCCCTCCACTTT. Encoded protein: CASSLRGGRRNNSPLHF.

V is TRBV28 and J is TRBJ2-1; possible D gene TRBD2, 5 bases. CDR1 and CDR2 from the germline V gene are MDHEN and SYDVKM. The CDR3 consists of 14 residues. V gave up 2 bases and J gave up 0 bases, with 5 bases separating them. CDR3 sequence reads: CASSLTSSYNEQFF. In DNA form, the CDR3 reads TGTGCCAGCAGTTTAACTAGCTCCTACAATGAGCAGTTCTTC.

The chain joins TRBV28 to TRBJ2-7; 8 positions match TRBD2. CDR1 MDHEN and CDR2 SYDVKM come from the germline V gene. Germline trimming cut 6 bases from V and 1 base from J; bases unmatched to any gene: 8. This CDR3 has 15 amino acids. This chain's CDR3 is CASSPSGRASYEQYF. DNA for the CDR3: TGTGCCAGCAGCCCAAGCGGGAGAGCGTCCTACGAGCAGTACTTC.

This clone was seen once. V is TRBV6-1 and J is TRBJ1-2; 8 positions agree with TRBD1. CDR3 length equals 14 residues. Per germline, CDR1 MNHNS and CDR2 SASEGT. V was pared by 4 bases and J by 5 bases, with 6 bases of the junction left unmatched. CDR3 DNA sequence: TGTGCCAGCAGTGTGCGACAGGGGTTGTATGGCTACACCTTC. Amino acids: CASSVRQGLYGYTF.

The gene calls are TRBV9 and TRBJ1-1; D remains ambiguous. V lost 0 bases, J lost 3 bases, and 12 bases lay in between. Germline V gene lookup returns CDR1 SGDLS and CDR2 YYNGEE. The CDR3 contains 15 residues. CDR3 coding DNA: TGTGCCAGCAGCGTAGGGGGAGGGCCTTACACTGAAGCTTTCTTT. Translating it yields CASSVGGGPYTEAFF.

The V gene is TRBV15, the J gene TRBJ2-5; a possible D gene is TRBD2 (6 bases). Germline assignment: CDR1 LNHNV and CDR2 YYDKDF (reference sequence). V lost 1 base, J lost 5 bases, and 11 bases lay in between. The CDR3 runs to 14 residues. The CDR3 nucleotides are TGTGCCACCAGCAGAGGGAGGGTTGAGGAGACCCAGTACTTC. Translation gives CATSRGRVEETQYF.

This clone was detected once. The rearrangement uses TRBV19 and TRBJ2-7, with TRBD2 matching 11 bases. The V gene end was trimmed by 4 bases and the J gene end by 3 bases; junction bases not matched to a gene: 11. The CDR3 length is 17 residues. Germline V gives CDR1 LNHDA, CDR2 SQIVND (reference sequence). The CDR3 DNA reads TGTGCCAGTAGTACCGGGGAGCTAGCGGGAGGCCTCTACGAGCAGTACTTC. Translated, it gives CASSTGELAGGLYEQYF.

The J gene is TRBJ2-3, the V gene TRBV30; a possible D gene is TRBD1 (6 bases). Germline V gene data show CDR1 as GTSNPN and CDR2 as SVGIG (reference sequence). Deletions cut 1 base from V and 2 bases from J, with 16 bases between. This CDR3 comprises 16 residues. Here the CDR3 DNA reads TGTGCCTGGAGTGGAGGCAGGGGAACCCCCACAGATACGCAGTATTTT. Protein product: CAWSGGRGTPTDTQYF. The full variable domain, completed using reference TRBV30 and TRBJ2-3, is SQTIHQWPATLVQPVGSPLSLECTVEGTSNPNLYWYRQAAGRGLQLLFYSVGIGQISSEVPQNLSASRPQDRQFILSSKKLLLSDSGFYLCAWSGGRGTPTDTQYFGPGTRLTVL.

The chain uses TRBV4-1 and TRBJ1-5; D is possibly TRBD1 (5 bases). The V gene lost 0 bases and the J gene lost 2 bases, with 11 bases spanning the gap. The CDR3 length is 16 residues. Germline values: CDR1 MGHRA, CDR2 YSYEKL. In DNA form, the CDR3 reads TGCGCCAGCAGCCAAGATCAGACAGTCCGCAATCAGCCCCAGCATTTT. Translated, it gives CASSQDQTVRNQPQHF.